This T cell receptor (beta chain) was found in a study of post-analysis software for immune sequencing data. Study information: Included among the disease courses, which were recorded for the cohort, were relapsing-remitting, secondary progressive and progressive-relapsing multiple sclerosis.

General study results and limits: Relative to controls, patients had five TRBV segments at higher frequency, with TRBV5-6, TRBV5-1 and TRBV20-1 among these. Normalized Chao1 diversity was significantly reduced in patients versus controls. Strong co-clustering by F measure was evident for samples that had been prepared in the same batch.

The CDR3 spans 16 residues. Germline CDR1 is SGHRS and CDR2 is YFSETQ. Unique molecular identifiers featured in each of the TCR beta cDNA libraries. Via MiXCR, TCRdb re-called the PCR reads, giving one row per CDR3 protein. The sample carries 600,000 to 750,000 distinct CDR3 sequences, roughly three fifths recorded once. This clonotype has only a few counts. The antigen remains undetermined. The junction and the germline gene differ at one end; a read error may be behind it. This chain connects TRBV5-1 to TRBJ2-5; TRBD2 matches 13 bases. The sample was blood. This sequence was found in a girl aged 2-10 years with multiple sclerosis. CDR3 nucleotides: TGTGCCAGCAGCTCCGGACTAGCGGGAGTGGAAGAGACCCAGTACTTC. It specifies CASSSGLAGVEETQYF.